Following are 32 T cell receptor beta chains from one sample sequenced in a study of CD8+CD57+ T cells in acquired aplastic anemia. The TCR beta profiling, which covered VDJ combination and CDR3 sequence, was carried out using genomic DNA as the template. TCRdb re-analysed the reads in MiXCR, keeping a single row per CDR3 protein. The data hold 450,000 to 600,000 distinct CDR3 sequences, with around a third observed a single time. By flow cytometry, patients selected for sequencing had shown an expansion of CD8+CD57+ cells. The sequenced sample was sorted CD4+, CD8+, or CD8+CD57+ T cells (not recorded which) from PBMCs. These TCRs come from a human donor with aplastic anemia.

This clonotype was counted only a few times. The chain joins TRBV5-1 to TRBJ1-1; TRBD1 agrees at 10 bases. The germline V gene encodes CDR1 SGHRS and CDR2 YFSETQ. The CDR3 contains 13 residues. V trimming: 3 bases; J trimming: 5 bases; junction bases outside the gene matches: 1. The CDR3 here is CASSWTGGTEAFF. In DNA form, the CDR3 reads TGCGCCAGCAGCTGGACAGGGGGGACTGAAGCTTTCTTT.

This clonotype was recorded a few times. The chain carries TRBV7-8 and TRBJ2-1; 13 nucleotides match TRBD2. CDR1 and CDR2 (germline): SGHVS, FQNEAQ. J gave up 7 bases and V 5 bases, and 2 bases lay outside the gene matches. This CDR3 has 14 amino acids. CDR3 DNA sequence: TGTGCCAGCAGCAGGACTAGCGGGAGAAATGAGCAGTTCTTC. It encodes CASSRTSGRNEQFF. Filled out from reference TRBV7-8 and TRBJ2-1, the complete variable domain reads GAGVSQSPRYKVAKRGQDVALRCDPISGHVSLFWYQQALGQGPEFLTYFQNEAQLDKSGLPSDRFFAERPEGSVSTLKIQRTQQEDSAVYLCASSRTSGRNEQFFGPGTRLTVL.

V is TRBV25-1 and J is TRBJ1-1, with D maybe TRBD1 (6 bases). Germline values: CDR1 MGHDK, CDR2 SYGVNS. There are 15 residues in the CDR3. Trimming stripped 5 bases from V and 3 bases from J, with 16 bases between. The CDR3, as DNA: TGTGCCAGCAGTTACTCAAGGGGGTCGTACACTGAAGCTTTCTTT. Protein: CASSYSRGSYTEAFF.

The V call is TRBV20-1, the J call TRBJ2-2; D is undetermined. Trimming pared 3 bases from V and 5 bases from J, leaving 13 bases between. The CDR3 loop spans 14 amino acids. In germline, CDR1 is DFQATT, CDR2 SNEGSKA (reference sequence). The CDR3 bases are TGCAGTGCTAGCTTAAACAGAAGAACCGGGGAGCTGTTTTTT. The encoded protein is CSASLNRRTGELFF.

This clonotype has ten or more counts. V is TRBV9 and J is TRBJ2-7; TRBD1 matches at 8 bases. Trimming at V came to 2 bases and at J to 2 bases, leaving 6 bases not matched to a gene. The CDR3 has 15 residues. CDR1 and CDR2 (germline): SGDLS, YYNGEE. The DNA of the CDR3 is TGTGCCAGCAGCGTCGGAGGACAGGGAACCTACGAGCAGTACTTC. Protein product: CASSVGGQGTYEQYF.

A few counts support this clonotype. The chain has TRBV12-3 or TRBV12-4 and TRBJ1-2; D perhaps matches TRBD1 (5 bases). V shed 3 bases and J shed 6 bases, with 11 bases lying between them. The CDR3 consists of 13 residues. CDR3 coding DNA: TGTGCCAGCAGTTTGGGGGGGAATAATGGCTACACCTTC. Translated, it gives CASSLGGNNGYTF.

This clonotype was counted between two and nine times. This rearrangement joins TRBV20-1 to TRBJ2-6; unclear D gene. The CDR3 extends over 14 amino acids. Germline V gene sequence: CDR1 DFQATT, CDR2 SNEGSKA (reference sequence). V was clipped by 4 bases and J by 1 base, with 8 bases between them. The CDR3 spells CSATEGSGANVLTF. Here the CDR3 DNA reads TGCAGTGCTACCGAAGGTTCTGGGGCCAACGTCCTGACTTTC.

This clonotype has more than one count but fewer than ten. The V and J genes are TRBV11-1 and TRBJ2-3; unclear D gene. The CDR3 length is 15 residues. Between the trimmed V and J ends, which lost 1 base and 4 bases, there was a span of 12 bases. The germline V gene has CDR1 SGHAT and CDR2 FQDESV (reference sequence). CDR3 in DNA: TGTGCCAGCAGCTTAGTACAGTTTGCTTCAGATACGCAGTATTTT. Amino acids: CASSLVQFASDTQYF.

The sample holds a few counts of this clonotype. V is TRBV2 and J is TRBJ2-2; 7 bases line up with TRBD2. The junction had 7 bases not matched to a gene; V was cut back by 4 bases and J by 2 bases. Germline V gene sequence: CDR1 SNHLY, CDR2 FYNNEI. This CDR3 spans 16 amino acids. As DNA, the CDR3 is TGTGCCAGCAGTGCACGACCTAGCGGCAACACCGGGGAGCTGTTTTTT. It is translated as CASSARPSGNTGELFF.

This clonotype came up many times. The chain recombines TRBV20-1 with TRBJ2-7; tentative D call: TRBD1 (6 bases). The germline V gene has CDR1 DFQATT and CDR2 SNEGSKA (reference sequence). V dropped 4 bases and J dropped 2 bases, with 12 bases sitting between them. This CDR3 is 13 amino acids long. The CDR3 DNA follows: TGCAGTGCTAACGGGGACACCACCTACGAGCAGTACTTC. Its protein product is CSANGDTTYEQYF.

Many counts were recorded for this clonotype. CDR3 residues: CSAAGTSGSYEQYF. In nucleotides, the CDR3 is TGCAGTGCTGCCGGGACTAGCGGCAGCTACGAGCAGTACTTC. J is TRBJ2-7 and V is TRBV20-1; TRBD2 matches at 11 bases. Germline V gene lookup returns CDR1 DFQATT and CDR2 SNEGSKA (reference sequence). The CDR3 runs 14 residues. The ends lost 5 bases at V and 3 bases at J; junction bases unmatched: 6.

This clonotype appeared many times. The V call is TRBV7-6, the J call TRBJ2-2, with D uncertain. The CDR3 sequence is 14 residues long. The V gene lost 7 bases and the J gene lost 6 bases, with 15 bases spanning the gap. Germline V lookup: CDR1 SGHVS, CDR2 FNYEAQ. This CDR3 reads CASKKRGTAGELFF. The DNA for the CDR3 is TGTGCCAGCAAGAAGCGCGGTACCGCCGGGGAGCTGTTTTTT.

This clonotype was seen many times. The V and J genes are TRBV7-6 and TRBJ2-7; D is ambiguous. The length of the CDR3 is 11 residues. The V gene's germline CDR1 is SGHVS and CDR2 FNYEAQ. Between the trimmed V and J ends, which lost 6 bases and 8 bases, there was a span of 11 bases. CDR3 in amino acids: CASSQGPQQYF. In DNA form, the CDR3 reads TGTGCCAGCAGTCAAGGGCCCCAGCAGTACTTC.

The chain is built from TRBV5-4 and TRBJ2-7; TRBD1 is a possible D gene (6 bases). CDR3 length: 22 amino acids. Between the trimmed V and J ends, which lost 1 base and 5 bases, there was a span of 37 bases. Germline loops: CDR1 SGHNT, CDR2 YYREEE (reference sequence). The CDR3 here is CASSLWSVYFAHGTSGGDEQYF. CDR3 coding DNA: TGTGCCAGCAGCTTGTGGTCCGTTTATTTTGCTCATGGGACATCCGGAGGCGACGAGCAGTACTTC.

This clonotype was counted only a few times. The CDR3 sequence is CASSLFGLAMSTDTQYF. CDR3 bases: TGTGCCAGCAGCTTATTCGGTCTAGCGATGAGCACAGATACGCAGTATTTT. The chain recombines TRBV11-2 with TRBJ2-3; weak D call: TRBD2 (6 bases). The CDR3 has 17 amino acids. Trimming pared 2 bases from V and 0 bases from J, leaving 15 bases between. Germline lookup yields CDR1 SGHAT and CDR2 FQNNGV.

There are many counts of this clonotype. This chain links TRBV7-2 with TRBJ1-1; no reliable D call. Trimming pared 1 base from V and 5 bases from J, leaving 14 bases between. The CDR3 extends over 15 amino acids. Per the germline V gene, CDR1 is SGHTA and CDR2 is FQGNSA. Here the CDR3 DNA reads TGTGCCAGCAGCTTAGATTTGACCGAGACGACTGAAGCTTTCTTT. Translated: CASSLDLTETTEAFF.

The chain is built from TRBV29-1 and TRBJ1-4, with 10 nucleotides matching TRBD1. The CDR3 covers 13 residues. Germline CDR1 and CDR2: SQVTM and ANQGSEA. J lost 7 bases, V lost 5 bases, and 4 bases had no gene match. The CDR3 nucleotides read TGCAGCGTTAGGACAGGGGGTAGTGAAAAACTGTTTTTT. Amino acids: CSVRTGGSEKLFF.

Comments on this clonotype: A much bigger clone sits one base away, suggesting this may be a read error. J is TRBJ2-1 and V is TRBV7-2; the D is unclear. CDR1 is SGHTA and CDR2 is FQGNSA in the germline V gene. The CDR3 spans 13 residues. CDR3 bases: TGTGCCAGCAGTGCCTCTTCCTACAATGGGCAGTTCTTC. Residues: CASSASSYNGQFF.

In its sample, this clonotype was seen many times. V and J are TRBV25-1 and TRBJ1-2; perhaps TRBD1 as D (6 bases). CDR3 length equals 14 residues. V was clipped by 8 bases and J by 7 bases, with 20 bases between them. Germline V gene data show CDR1 as MGHDK and CDR2 as SYGVNS. CDR3 coding DNA: TGTGCCAGCGCCCTCCCCGGGACACAGGTTGGCTACACCTTC. It yields the protein CASALPGTQVGYTF.

Worth noting for this clonotype: Because the CDR3's place on the DNA is in doubt, the DNA is left out and the CDR3 is given as listed by TCRdb. The chain couples TRBV7-8 to TRBJ1-2; whether TRBD1, the table's D call, matches the DNA was not checked. Germline V CDR1 and CDR2: SGHVS, FQNEAQ. With termini counted, the CDR3 has 14 amino acids. The CDR3 is CASSLERPLYGCTF.

In this sample, this clonotype turned up a few times. This chain joins TRBV2 and TRBJ1-6; tentative D call: TRBD1 (6 bases). Deletions cut 5 bases from V and 11 bases from J, with 19 bases between. Germline CDR1 and CDR2: SNHLY and FYNNEI. This CDR3 region has 15 residues. Here the CDR3 reads CASSLRGAGMTPLHF. For the CDR3, the DNA is TGTGCCAGCAGTCTCCGGGGGGCGGGGATGACACCCCTCCACTTT.

The chain links TRBV24-1 to TRBJ2-6; 7 bases match TRBD2. The CDR3 runs 19 residues. After removal of 3 bases from V and 0 bases from J, the junction contained 10 bases not matched to a gene. Germline V lookup: CDR1 KGHDR, CDR2 SFDVKD. CDR3 loop: CATSDPHWGGSSGANVLTF. CDR3 DNA: TGTGCCACCAGTGATCCCCACTGGGGGGGTAGCTCTGGGGCCAACGTCCTGACTTTC.

This clonotype was picked up many times. The genes are TRBV7-9 and TRBJ2-7, with 7 bases that match TRBD1. Germline V CDR1 and CDR2: SEHNR, FQNEAQ (reference sequence). Trimming took 0 bases from V and 0 from J; bases not matched to a gene: 5. The CDR3 sequence is 16 residues long. This CDR3 reads CASSLARGQNSYEQYF. The CDR3 DNA sequence: TGTGCCAGCAGCTTAGCTCGGGGACAGAACTCCTACGAGCAGTACTTC.

The chain joins TRBV27 to TRBJ1-2; 8 nucleotides agree with TRBD1. CDR1 and CDR2 from the germline V gene are MNHEY and SMNVEV (reference sequence). CDR3 size: 14 residues. The V gene end was trimmed by 5 bases and the J gene end by 8 bases; junction bases not matched to a gene: 10. CDR3 in amino acids: CASSISDRGYGYTF. CDR3 bases: TGTGCCAGCAGTATTTCTGACAGGGGCTACGGCTACACCTTC.

This clonotype was recorded at least ten times. The chain links TRBV2 to TRBJ2-1, with 8 bases that match TRBD2. Germline CDR1 and CDR2: SNHLY and FYNNEI. The CDR3 contains 15 residues. Unmatched junction bases numbered 4, after V lost 3 bases and J lost 3 bases. The CDR3 sequence: CASSEAGGDYNEQFF. The CDR3 DNA reads as TGTGCCAGCAGTGAGGCGGGAGGAGACTACAATGAGCAGTTCTTC. Using reference TRBV2 and TRBJ2-1 for the parts outside the CDR3, the full variable domain is EPEVTQTPSHQVTQMGQEVILRCVPISNHLYFYWYRQILGQKVEFLVSFYNNEISEKSEIFDDQFSVERPDGSNFTLKIRSTKLEDSAMYFCASSEAGGDYNEQFFGPGTRLTVL.

The chain combines TRBV19 with TRBJ1-6; 7 positions match TRBD1. There are 13 residues in the CDR3. V shed 9 bases and J 6 bases; nucleotides not matched to a gene: 5. Germline CDR1 reads LNHDA; CDR2 reads SQIVND (reference sequence). In DNA, the CDR3 is TGTGCCAGCAACAGGGGTAGTAATTCACCCCTCCACTTT. Translated, it gives CASNRGSNSPLHF.

The chain is built from TRBV7-2 and TRBJ1-1, with TRBD1 identical over 10 bases. Germline values: CDR1 SGHTA, CDR2 FQGNSA. The V and J ends lost 5 bases and 3 bases, in that order; junction bases with no gene match: 6. The CDR3 consists of 15 residues. The CDR3 region is CASSHRTGGYTEAFF. CDR3 nucleotide sequence: TGTGCCAGCAGCCATCGGACAGGGGGTTACACTGAAGCTTTCTTT.

Turning to this clonotype: The germline gene is not matched at one end of the junction; a read error may be the cause. V is TRBV20-1 and J is TRBJ2-7; no clear D gene. Germline CDR1 is DFQATT and CDR2 is SNEGSKA (reference sequence). The CDR3 is 14 amino acids. CDR3 protein: CSARDPKVAYKQYF. The CDR3 DNA sequence: TGCAGTGCTAGAGACCCCAAGGTGGCCTACAAGCAGTACTTC.

This clonotype was seen a few times. The V call is TRBV2, the J call TRBJ1-1; D unclear. V lost 2 bases and J lost 10, with 14 bases in between. This CDR3 has 13 amino acids. Looked up from germline, CDR1 is SNHLY and CDR2 is FYNNEI. CDR3 coding DNA: TGTGCCAGCAGTGAAAGGGCCACCTACGGAGCTTTCTTT. Protein product: CASSERATYGAFF.

V usage is TRBV25-1 and J usage is TRBJ2-7, with a possible D match to TRBD1 (6 bases). This CDR3 is 16 amino acids long. Trimming removed 6 bases from V and 3 bases from J, with 21 bases in between. Germline V gene sequence: CDR1 MGHDK, CDR2 SYGVNS. CDR3 DNA: TGTGCCAGCAGCTTAGATCGGGACACGGGATTCTACGAGCAGTACTTC. Encoded protein: CASSLDRDTGFYEQYF.

This clonotype turned up a few times. J is TRBJ2-5 and V is TRBV5-1, with 7 nucleotides matching TRBD2. CDR1 SGHRS and CDR2 YFSETQ come from the germline V gene. The ends lost 4 bases at V and 1 base at J; junction bases unmatched: 4. CDR3 length: 14 amino acids. In nucleotides, the CDR3 is TGCGCCAGCAGCGGGGGGGGGATCCAAGAGACCCAGTACTTC. It yields the protein CASSGGGIQETQYF.

This clonotype has more than one count but fewer than ten. The CDR3 spells CASSSRTFLGGASGANVLTF. In DNA form, the CDR3 reads TGTGCCAGCAGTTCCAGGACGTTTCTCGGGGGGGCGTCCGGGGCCAACGTCCTGACTTTC. V gene TRBV12-3 or TRBV12-4 combines with J gene TRBJ2-6; 8 nucleotides match TRBD2. The CDR3 extends over 20 amino acids. Losses at the gene ends were 4 bases for V and 4 bases for J; bases not matched to a gene: 18.